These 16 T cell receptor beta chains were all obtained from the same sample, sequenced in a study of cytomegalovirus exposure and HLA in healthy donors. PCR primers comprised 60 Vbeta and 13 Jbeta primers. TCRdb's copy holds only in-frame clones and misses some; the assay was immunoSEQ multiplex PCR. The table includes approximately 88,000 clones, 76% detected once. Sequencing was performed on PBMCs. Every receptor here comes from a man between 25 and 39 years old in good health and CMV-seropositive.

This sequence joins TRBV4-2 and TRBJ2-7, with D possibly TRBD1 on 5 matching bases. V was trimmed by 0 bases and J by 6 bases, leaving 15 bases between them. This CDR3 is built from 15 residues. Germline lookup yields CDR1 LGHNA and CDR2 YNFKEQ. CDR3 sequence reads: CASSQDSPGHLEQYF. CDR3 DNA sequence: TGTGCCAGCAGCCAAGATTCCCCAGGGCACCTCGAGCAGTACTTC.

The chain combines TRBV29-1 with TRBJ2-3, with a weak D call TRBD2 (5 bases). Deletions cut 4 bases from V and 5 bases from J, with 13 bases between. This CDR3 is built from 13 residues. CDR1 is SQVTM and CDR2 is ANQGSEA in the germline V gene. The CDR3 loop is CSVVEGSIDTQYF. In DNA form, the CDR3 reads TGCAGCGTTGTCGAGGGTAGTATAGATACGCAGTATTTT.

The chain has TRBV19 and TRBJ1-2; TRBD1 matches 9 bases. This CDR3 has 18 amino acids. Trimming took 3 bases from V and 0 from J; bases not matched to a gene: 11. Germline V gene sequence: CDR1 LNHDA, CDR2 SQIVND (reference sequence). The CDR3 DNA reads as TGTGCCAGTAGTATCTCTGGGACAGGGCCCACAGCTAACTATGGCTACACCTTC. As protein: CASSISGTGPTANYGYTF.

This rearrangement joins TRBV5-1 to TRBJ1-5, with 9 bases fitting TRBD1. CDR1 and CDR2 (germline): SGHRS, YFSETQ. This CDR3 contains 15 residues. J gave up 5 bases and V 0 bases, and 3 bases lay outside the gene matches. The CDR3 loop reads CASSLGDRVDQPQHF. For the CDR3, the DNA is TGCGCCAGCAGCTTGGGGGACAGGGTTGATCAGCCCCAGCATTTT.

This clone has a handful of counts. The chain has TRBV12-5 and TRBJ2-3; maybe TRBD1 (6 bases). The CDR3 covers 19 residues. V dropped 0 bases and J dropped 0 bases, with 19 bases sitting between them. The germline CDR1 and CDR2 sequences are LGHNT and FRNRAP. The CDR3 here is CASGLVPDGQTSSTDTQYF. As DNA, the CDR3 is TGTGCTAGTGGTTTGGTACCCGATGGACAGACAAGTAGCACAGATACGCAGTATTTT.

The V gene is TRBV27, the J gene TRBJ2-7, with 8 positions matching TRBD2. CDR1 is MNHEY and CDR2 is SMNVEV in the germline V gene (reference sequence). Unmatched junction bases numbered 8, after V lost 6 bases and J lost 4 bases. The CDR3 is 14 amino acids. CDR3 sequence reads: CASSPTSGPYEQYF. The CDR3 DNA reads TGTGCCAGCAGCCCAACTAGCGGACCTTACGAGCAGTACTTC.

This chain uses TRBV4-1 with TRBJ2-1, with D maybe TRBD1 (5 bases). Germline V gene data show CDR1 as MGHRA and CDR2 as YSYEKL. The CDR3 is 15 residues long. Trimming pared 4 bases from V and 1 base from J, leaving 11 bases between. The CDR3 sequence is CASSPGQTSYNEQFF. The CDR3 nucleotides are TGCGCCAGCAGCCCCGGACAAACTTCCTACAATGAGCAGTTCTTC.

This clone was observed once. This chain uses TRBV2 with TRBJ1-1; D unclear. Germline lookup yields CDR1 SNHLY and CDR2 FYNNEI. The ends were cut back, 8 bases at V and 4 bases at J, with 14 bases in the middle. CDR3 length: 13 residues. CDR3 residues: CASSSNGLTEAFF. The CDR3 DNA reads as TGTGCCAGCTCTTCCAACGGTCTCACTGAAGCTTTCTTT.

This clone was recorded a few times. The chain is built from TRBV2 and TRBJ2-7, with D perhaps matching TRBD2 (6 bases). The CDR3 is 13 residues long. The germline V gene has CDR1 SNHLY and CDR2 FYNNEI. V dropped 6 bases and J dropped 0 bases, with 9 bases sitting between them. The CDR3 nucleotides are TGTGCCAGCAGGGGGGACTCCTCCTACGAGCAGTACTTC. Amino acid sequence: CASRGDSSYEQYF.

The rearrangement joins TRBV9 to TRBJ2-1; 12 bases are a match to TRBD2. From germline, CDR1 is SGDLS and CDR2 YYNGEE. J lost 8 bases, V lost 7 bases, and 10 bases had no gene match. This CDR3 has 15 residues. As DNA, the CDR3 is TGTGCCAGCTCTGGGGCTAGCGGGAGGGCCTATGAGCAGTTCTTC. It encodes CASSGASGRAYEQFF.

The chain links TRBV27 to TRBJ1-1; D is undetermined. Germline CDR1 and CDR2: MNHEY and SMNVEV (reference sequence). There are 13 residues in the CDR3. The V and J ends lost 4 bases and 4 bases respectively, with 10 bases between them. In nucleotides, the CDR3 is TGTGCCAGCAGTTCTGCCCCGGGCACTGAAGCTTTCTTT. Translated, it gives CASSSAPGTEAFF.

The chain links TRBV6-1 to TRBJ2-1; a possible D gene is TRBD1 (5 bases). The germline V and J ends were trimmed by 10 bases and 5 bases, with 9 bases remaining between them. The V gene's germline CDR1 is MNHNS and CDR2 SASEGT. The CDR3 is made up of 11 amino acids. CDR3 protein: CATLGDNEQFF. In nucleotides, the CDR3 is TGTGCCACTCTAGGGGACAATGAGCAGTTCTTC.

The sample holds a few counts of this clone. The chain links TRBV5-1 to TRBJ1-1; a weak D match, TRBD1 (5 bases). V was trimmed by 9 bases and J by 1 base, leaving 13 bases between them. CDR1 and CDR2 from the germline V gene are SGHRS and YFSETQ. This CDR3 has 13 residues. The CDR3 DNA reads TGCGCCACCAGGCCGGGGGAGAACACTGAAGCTTTCTTT. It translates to CATRPGENTEAFF. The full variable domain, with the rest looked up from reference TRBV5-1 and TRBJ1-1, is KAGVTQTPRYLIKTRGQQVTLSCSPISGHRSVSWYQQTPGQGLQFLFEYFSETQRNKGNFPGRFSGRQFSNSRSEMNVSTLELGDSALYLCATRPGENTEAFFGQGTRLTVV.

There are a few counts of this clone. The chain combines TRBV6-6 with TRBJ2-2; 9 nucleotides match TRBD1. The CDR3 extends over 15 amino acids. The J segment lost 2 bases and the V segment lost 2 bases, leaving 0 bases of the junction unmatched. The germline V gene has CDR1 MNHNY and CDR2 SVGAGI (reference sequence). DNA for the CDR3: TGTGCCAGCAGTTACACAGGGGGCAACACCGGGGAGCTGTTTTTT. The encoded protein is CASSYTGGNTGELFF.

The CDR3 bases are TGTGCCAGCAGTTCCCCCGGGATTTACAATGAGCAGTTCTTC. Protein: CASSSPGIYNEQFF. This chain links TRBV27 with TRBJ2-1; D may be TRBD2 (5 bases). CDR3 length: 14 residues. V dropped 4 bases and J dropped 4 bases, with 11 bases sitting between them. Germline V gives CDR1 MNHEY, CDR2 SMNVEV (reference sequence).

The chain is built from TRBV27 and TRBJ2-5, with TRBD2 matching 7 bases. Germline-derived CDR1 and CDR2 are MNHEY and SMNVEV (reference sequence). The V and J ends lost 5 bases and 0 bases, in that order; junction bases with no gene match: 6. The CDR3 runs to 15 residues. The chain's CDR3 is CASSLGREDQETQYF. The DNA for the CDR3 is TGTGCCAGCAGTCTGGGACGGGAGGACCAAGAGACCCAGTACTTC.